This entry is about one T cell receptor beta chain. Data came from immunoSEQ multiplex PCR; TCRdb stores just in-frame clones and leaves some out. The sample includes just over 150,000 clones, roughly 84% seen only once; the top ten take 9.8%. This entry comes from a study of blood T cell repertoires in COVID-19. Trimming at V came to 6 bases and at J to 2 bases, leaving 6 bases not matched to a gene. This CDR3 is 14 amino acids long. Germline values: CDR1 LNHDA, CDR2 SQIVND (reference sequence). Specimen: peripheral blood. The receptor was isolated from a woman aged 45-65 years with acute or convalescent COVID-19. This sequence joins TRBV19 and TRBJ2-5; 7 bases are a match to TRBD1. CDR3 DNA sequence: TGTGCCAGTAGAGACGAGACAGGGCAAGAGACCCAGTACTTC. As protein: CASRDETGQETQYF.